A single sample gave rise to the 9 T cell receptor beta chains below, sequenced in a study of blood T cell repertoires in COVID-19. Profiling relied on immunoSEQ multiplex PCR, and the TCRdb table lists in-frame clones only, not all of them. The repertoire holds some 130,000 clones, with about 70% as singletons. Sample: peripheral blood. The receptors derive from a woman in her 70s with acute or convalescent COVID-19.

The chain is built from TRBV7-9 and TRBJ1-2, with 8 bases that match TRBD1. Per germline, CDR1 SEHNR and CDR2 FQNEAQ (reference sequence). V lost 4 bases, J lost 3 bases, and 4 bases stayed unmatched. There are 14 residues in the CDR3. CDR3 residues: CASSSGQGDYGYTF. The CDR3 DNA follows: TGTGCCAGCAGCTCCGGACAGGGCGACTATGGCTACACCTTC.

The chain has TRBV28 and TRBJ1-1; TRBD1 agrees at 9 bases. The V gene end was trimmed by 4 bases and the J gene end by 5 bases; junction bases not matched to a gene: 5. The CDR3 length is 14 residues. CDR1 is MDHEN, CDR2 SYDVKM, per germline. CDR3 nucleotide sequence: TGTGCCAGCAGTTCCGGGACAGGGAGGACTGAAGCTTTCTTT. Residues: CASSSGTGRTEAFF.

This clone was observed a few times. The V and J genes are TRBV7-9 and TRBJ1-1; 7 bases are a match to TRBD1. Germline lookup yields CDR1 SEHNR and CDR2 FQNEAQ (reference sequence). The CDR3 spans 16 residues. V lost 1 base to trimming and J lost 0 bases; unmatched junction nucleotides: 5. CDR3 bases: TGTGCCAGCAGCTTAGGAACAGGGGTCATGAACACTGAAGCTTTCTTT. Amino acid sequence: CASSLGTGVMNTEAFF. Filled out from reference TRBV7-9 and TRBJ1-1, the complete variable domain reads DTGVSQNPRHKITKRGQNVTFRCDPISEHNRLYWYRQTLGQGPEFLTYFQNEAQLEKSRLLSDRFSAERPKGSFSTLEIQRTEQGDSAMYLCASSLGTGVMNTEAFFGQGTRLTVV.

The sample holds a few counts of this clone. The chain has TRBV5-4 and TRBJ2-7, with 9 bases identical to TRBD1. This CDR3 has 15 residues. Germline assignment: CDR1 SGHNT and CDR2 YYREEE (reference sequence). The junction had 9 bases not matched to a gene; V was cut back by 4 bases and J by 4 bases. The CDR3 spells CASSMTGGVLYEQYF. CDR3 coding DNA: TGTGCCAGCAGCATGACAGGGGGAGTTCTATACGAGCAGTACTTC.

V usage is TRBV29-1 and J usage is TRBJ1-1; possibly TRBD1 for D (5 bases). This CDR3 is 12 amino acids long. The ends were cut back, 5 bases at V and 5 bases at J, with 12 bases in the middle. The germline gives CDR1 SQVTM, CDR2 ANQGSEA. The CDR3 nucleotides are TGCAGCGTTCCTTGGGGGGGGACTGAAGCTTTCTTT. It encodes CSVPWGGTEAFF.

This clone has only one observation. The chain recombines TRBV11-2 with TRBJ2-5; 10 nucleotides align to TRBD2. The CDR3 totals 15 residues. V lost 5 bases and J lost 4; bases outside the gene matches: 7. Germline CDR1 reads SGHAT; CDR2 reads FQNNGV. The CDR3 DNA is TGTGCCAGCAGCCTTAGCGGGGGGTCATCAGAGACCCAGTACTTC. Translated, it gives CASSLSGGSSETQYF.

This clone was counted a few times. The chain is built from TRBV4-3 and TRBJ1-6, with 10 nucleotides matching TRBD1. V lost 0 bases and J lost 8; bases outside the gene matches: 4. CDR3 length equals 16 residues. Germline CDR1 reads LGHNA; CDR2 reads YSLEER. The CDR3 DNA follows: TGCGCCAGCAGCCAAGATCAGACAGGGGGCCATTCACCCCTCCACTTT. Translation gives CASSQDQTGGHSPLHF.

The chain has TRBV7-3 and TRBJ1-1; perhaps TRBD1 as D (5 bases). V lost 0 bases, J lost 3 bases, and 8 bases lay in between. CDR1 is SGHTA, CDR2 FQGTGA, per germline. There are 14 residues in the CDR3. DNA of the CDR3: TGTGCCAGCAGCTTAACACCGACAGACACTGAAGCTTTCTTT. This translates into CASSLTPTDTEAFF.

The genes are TRBV13 and TRBJ1-1; D is unclear. Germline V gene data show CDR1 as PRHDT and CDR2 as FYEKMQ (reference sequence). This CDR3 region has 14 residues. V gave up 7 bases and J gave up 6 bases, with 18 bases separating them. CDR3 nucleotides: TGTGCCAGCAATGTCGGAGGGAGGATGGCTGAAGCTTTCTTT. Residues: CASNVGGRMAEAFF.